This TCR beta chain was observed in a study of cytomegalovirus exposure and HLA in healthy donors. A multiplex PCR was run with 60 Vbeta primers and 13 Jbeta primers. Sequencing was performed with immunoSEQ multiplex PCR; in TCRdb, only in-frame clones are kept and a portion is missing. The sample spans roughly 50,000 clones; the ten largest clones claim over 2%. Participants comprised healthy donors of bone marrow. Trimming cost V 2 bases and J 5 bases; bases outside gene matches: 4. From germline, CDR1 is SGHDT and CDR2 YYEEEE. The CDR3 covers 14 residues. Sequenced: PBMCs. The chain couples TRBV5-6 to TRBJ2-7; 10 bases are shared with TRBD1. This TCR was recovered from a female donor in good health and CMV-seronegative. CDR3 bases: TGTGCCAGCAGCTTCGACAGGGGGCTAGACGAGCAGTACTTC. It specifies CASSFDRGLDEQYF.